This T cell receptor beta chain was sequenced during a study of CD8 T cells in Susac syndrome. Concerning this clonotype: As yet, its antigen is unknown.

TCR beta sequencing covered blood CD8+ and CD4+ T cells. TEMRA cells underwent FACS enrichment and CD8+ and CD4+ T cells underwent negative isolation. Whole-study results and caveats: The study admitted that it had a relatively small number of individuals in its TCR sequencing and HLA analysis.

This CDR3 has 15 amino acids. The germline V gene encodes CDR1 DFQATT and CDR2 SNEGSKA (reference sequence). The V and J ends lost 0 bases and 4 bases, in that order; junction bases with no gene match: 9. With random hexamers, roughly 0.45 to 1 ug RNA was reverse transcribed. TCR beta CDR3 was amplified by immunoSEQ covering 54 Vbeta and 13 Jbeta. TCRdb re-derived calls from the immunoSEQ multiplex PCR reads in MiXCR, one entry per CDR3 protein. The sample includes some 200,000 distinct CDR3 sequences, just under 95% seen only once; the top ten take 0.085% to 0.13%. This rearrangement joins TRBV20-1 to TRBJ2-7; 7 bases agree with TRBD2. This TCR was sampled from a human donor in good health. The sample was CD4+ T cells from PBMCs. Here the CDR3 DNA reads TGCAGTGCTAGAGATAATTGGGAGGGCCAATACGAGCAGTACTTC. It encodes CSARDNWEGQYEQYF.